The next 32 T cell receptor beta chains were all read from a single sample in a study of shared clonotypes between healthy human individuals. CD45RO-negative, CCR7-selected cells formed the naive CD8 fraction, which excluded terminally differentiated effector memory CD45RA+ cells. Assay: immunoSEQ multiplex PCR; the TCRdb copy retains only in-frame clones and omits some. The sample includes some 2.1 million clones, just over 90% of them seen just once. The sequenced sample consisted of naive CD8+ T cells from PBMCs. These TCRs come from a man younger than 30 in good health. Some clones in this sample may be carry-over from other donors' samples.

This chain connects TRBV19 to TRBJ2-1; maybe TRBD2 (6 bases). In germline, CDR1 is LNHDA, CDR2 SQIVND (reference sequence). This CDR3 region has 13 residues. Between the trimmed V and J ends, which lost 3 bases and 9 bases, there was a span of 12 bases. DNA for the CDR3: TGTGCCAGTAGTATTAATCCGCGGGGTGAGCAGTTCTTC. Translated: CASSINPRGEQFF.

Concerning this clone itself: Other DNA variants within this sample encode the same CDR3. DNA for the CDR3: TGTGCCAGCAGTTTTTCCAGGGGGGCTGAAGCTTTCTTT. This codes for CASSFSRGAEAFF. The V and J genes are TRBV27 and TRBJ1-1, with TRBD1 matching over 7 bases. This CDR3 spans 13 amino acids. The ends lost 3 bases at V and 6 bases at J; junction bases unmatched: 4. The germline V gene encodes CDR1 MNHEY and CDR2 SMNVEV (reference sequence).

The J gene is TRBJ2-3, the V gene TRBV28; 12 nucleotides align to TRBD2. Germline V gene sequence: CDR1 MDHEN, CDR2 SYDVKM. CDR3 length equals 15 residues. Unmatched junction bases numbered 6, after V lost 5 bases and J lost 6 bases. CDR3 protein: CASSPTSGSRDTQYF. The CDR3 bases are TGTGCCAGCAGTCCGACTAGCGGGAGTAGGGATACGCAGTATTTT.

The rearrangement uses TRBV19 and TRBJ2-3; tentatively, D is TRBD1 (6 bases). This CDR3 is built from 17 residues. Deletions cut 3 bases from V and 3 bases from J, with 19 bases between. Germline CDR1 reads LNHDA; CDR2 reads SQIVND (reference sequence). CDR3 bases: TGTGCCAGTAGTATGGACAGAATATCCTCTGGGACAGATACGCAGTATTTT. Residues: CASSMDRISSGTDTQYF.

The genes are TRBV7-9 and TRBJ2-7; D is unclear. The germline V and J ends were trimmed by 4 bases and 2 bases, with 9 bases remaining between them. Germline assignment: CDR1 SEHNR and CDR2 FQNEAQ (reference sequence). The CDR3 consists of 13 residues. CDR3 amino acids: CASSSDAPYEQYF. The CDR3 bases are TGTGCCAGCAGCTCGGATGCCCCCTACGAGCAGTACTTC.

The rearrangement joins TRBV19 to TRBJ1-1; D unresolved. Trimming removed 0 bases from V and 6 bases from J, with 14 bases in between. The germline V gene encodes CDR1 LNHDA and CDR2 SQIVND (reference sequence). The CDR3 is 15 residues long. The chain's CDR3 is CASSIDSEAPSEAFF. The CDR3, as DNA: TGTGCCAGTAGTATAGACAGTGAAGCGCCCTCTGAAGCTTTCTTT.

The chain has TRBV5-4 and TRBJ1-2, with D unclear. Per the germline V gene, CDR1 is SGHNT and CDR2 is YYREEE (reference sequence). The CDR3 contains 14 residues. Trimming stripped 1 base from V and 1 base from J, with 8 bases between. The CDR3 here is CASSLKGINYGYTF. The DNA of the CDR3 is TGTGCCAGCAGCTTGAAAGGGATTAACTATGGCTACACCTTC.

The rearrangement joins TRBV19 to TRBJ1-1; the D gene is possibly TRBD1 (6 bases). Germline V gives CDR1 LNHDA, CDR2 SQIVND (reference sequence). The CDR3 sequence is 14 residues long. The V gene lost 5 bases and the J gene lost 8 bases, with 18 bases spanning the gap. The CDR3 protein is CASSPIRDTLEAFF. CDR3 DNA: TGTGCCAGTAGTCCTATCCGGGACACCCTAGAAGCTTTCTTT.

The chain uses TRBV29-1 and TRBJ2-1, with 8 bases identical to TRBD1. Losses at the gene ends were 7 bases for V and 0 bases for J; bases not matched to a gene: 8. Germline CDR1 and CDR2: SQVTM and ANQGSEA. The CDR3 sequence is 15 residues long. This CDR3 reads CSARIGTGSYNEQFF. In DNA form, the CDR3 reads TGCAGCGCCCGCATCGGGACAGGCTCCTACAATGAGCAGTTCTTC.

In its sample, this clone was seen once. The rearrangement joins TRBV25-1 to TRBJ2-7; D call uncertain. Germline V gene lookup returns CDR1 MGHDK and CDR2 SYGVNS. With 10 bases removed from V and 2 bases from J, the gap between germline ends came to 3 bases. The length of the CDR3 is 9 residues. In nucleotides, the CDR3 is TGTGCCAAAGCCTACGAGCAGTACTTC. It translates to CAKAYEQYF.

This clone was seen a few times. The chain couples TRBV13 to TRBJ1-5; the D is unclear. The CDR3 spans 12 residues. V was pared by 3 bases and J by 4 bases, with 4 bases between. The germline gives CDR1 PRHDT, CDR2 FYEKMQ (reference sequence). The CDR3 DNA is TGTGCCAGCAGCTTCGGGAATCAGCCCCAGCATTTT. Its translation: CASSFGNQPQHF. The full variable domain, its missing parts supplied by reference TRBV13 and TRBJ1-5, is AAGVIQSPRHLIKEKRETATLKCYPIPRHDTVYWYQQGPGQDPQFLISFYEKMQSDKGSIPDRFSAQQFSDYHSELNMSSLELGDSALYFCASSFGNQPQHFGDGTRLSIL.

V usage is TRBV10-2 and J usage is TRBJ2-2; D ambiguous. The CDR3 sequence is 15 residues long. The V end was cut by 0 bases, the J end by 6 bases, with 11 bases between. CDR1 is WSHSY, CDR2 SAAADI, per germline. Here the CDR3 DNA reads TGCGCCAGCAGTGAGTCGCCAGTGTTCCCCGGGGAGCTGTTTTTT. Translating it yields CASSESPVFPGELFF.

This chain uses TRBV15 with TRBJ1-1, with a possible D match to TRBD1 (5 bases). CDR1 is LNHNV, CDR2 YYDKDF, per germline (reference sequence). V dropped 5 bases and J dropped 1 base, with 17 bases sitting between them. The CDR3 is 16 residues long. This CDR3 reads CATSPLRGNGNTEAFF. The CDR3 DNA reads TGTGCCACCAGCCCTTTAAGGGGAAATGGGAACACTGAAGCTTTCTTT.

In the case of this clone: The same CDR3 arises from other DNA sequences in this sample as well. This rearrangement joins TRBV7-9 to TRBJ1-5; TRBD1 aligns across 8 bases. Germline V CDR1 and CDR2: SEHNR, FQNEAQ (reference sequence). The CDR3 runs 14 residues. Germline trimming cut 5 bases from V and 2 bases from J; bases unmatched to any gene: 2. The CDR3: CASSGGQGNQPQHF. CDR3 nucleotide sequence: TGTGCCAGCAGCGGGGGACAGGGCAATCAGCCCCAGCATTTT.

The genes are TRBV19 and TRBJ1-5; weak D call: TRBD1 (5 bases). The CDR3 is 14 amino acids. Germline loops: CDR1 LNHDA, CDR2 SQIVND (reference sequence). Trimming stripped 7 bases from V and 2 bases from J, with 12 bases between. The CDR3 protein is CASTSGVGNQPQHF. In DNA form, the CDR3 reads TGTGCCAGTACCTCGGGGGTTGGCAATCAGCCCCAGCATTTT.

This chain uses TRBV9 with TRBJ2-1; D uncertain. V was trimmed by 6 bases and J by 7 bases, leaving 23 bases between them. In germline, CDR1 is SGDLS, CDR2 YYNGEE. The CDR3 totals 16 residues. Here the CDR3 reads CASTPEVRPMGNEQFF. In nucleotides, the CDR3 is TGTGCCAGCACCCCTGAGGTAAGACCCATGGGGAATGAGCAGTTCTTC.

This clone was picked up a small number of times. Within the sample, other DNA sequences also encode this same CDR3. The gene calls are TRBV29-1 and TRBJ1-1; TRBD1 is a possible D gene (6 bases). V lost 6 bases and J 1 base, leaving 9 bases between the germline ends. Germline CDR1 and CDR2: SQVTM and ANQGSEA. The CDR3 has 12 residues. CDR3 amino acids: CSVLTGNTEAFF. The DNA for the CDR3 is TGCAGCGTCCTGACAGGGAACACTGAAGCTTTCTTT.

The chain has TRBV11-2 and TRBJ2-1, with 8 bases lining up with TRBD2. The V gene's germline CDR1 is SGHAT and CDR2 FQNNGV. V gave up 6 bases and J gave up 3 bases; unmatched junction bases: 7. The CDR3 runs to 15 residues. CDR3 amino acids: CASSHSGDLYNEQFF. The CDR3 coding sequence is TGTGCCAGCAGTCATAGCGGGGACCTCTACAATGAGCAGTTCTTC.

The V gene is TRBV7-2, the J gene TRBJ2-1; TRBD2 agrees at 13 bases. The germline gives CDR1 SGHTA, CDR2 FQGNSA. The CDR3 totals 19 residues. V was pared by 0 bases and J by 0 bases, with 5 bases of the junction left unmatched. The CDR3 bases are TGTGCCAGCAGCTTAGCGACTAGCGGGAGGCCCAGCTCCTACAATGAGCAGTTCTTC. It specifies CASSLATSGRPSSYNEQFF.

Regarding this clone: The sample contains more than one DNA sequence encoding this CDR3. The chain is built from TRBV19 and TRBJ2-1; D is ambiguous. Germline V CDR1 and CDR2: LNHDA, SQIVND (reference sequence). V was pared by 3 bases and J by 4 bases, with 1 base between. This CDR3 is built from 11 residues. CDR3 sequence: CASSIYNEQFF. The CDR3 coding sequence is TGTGCCAGTAGTATTTACAATGAGCAGTTCTTC.

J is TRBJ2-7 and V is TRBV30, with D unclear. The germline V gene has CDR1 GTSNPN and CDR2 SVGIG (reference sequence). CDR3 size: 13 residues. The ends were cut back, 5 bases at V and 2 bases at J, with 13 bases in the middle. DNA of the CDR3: TGTGCCTGGTCGATCGACGGCCCCTACGAGCAGTACTTC. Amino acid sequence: CAWSIDGPYEQYF.

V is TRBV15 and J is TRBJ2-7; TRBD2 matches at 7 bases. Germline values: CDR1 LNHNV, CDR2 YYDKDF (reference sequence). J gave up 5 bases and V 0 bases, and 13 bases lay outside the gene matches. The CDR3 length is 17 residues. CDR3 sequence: CATSREVVGGPGDEQYF. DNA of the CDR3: TGTGCCACCAGCAGAGAGGTAGTGGGAGGGCCTGGGGACGAGCAGTACTTC. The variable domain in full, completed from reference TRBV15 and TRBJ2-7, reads DAMVIQNPRYQVTQFGKPVTLSCSQTLNHNVMYWYQQKSSQAPKLLFHYYDKDFNNEADTPDNFQSRRPNTSFCFLDIRSPGLGDTAMYLCATSREVVGGPGDEQYFGPGTRLTVT.

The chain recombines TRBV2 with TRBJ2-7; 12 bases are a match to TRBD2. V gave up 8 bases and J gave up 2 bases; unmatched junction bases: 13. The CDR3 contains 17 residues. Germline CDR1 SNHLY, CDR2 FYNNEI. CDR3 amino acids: CASLWRGLAGPAYEQYF. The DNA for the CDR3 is TGTGCCAGCTTATGGCGGGGACTAGCGGGCCCAGCCTACGAGCAGTACTTC.

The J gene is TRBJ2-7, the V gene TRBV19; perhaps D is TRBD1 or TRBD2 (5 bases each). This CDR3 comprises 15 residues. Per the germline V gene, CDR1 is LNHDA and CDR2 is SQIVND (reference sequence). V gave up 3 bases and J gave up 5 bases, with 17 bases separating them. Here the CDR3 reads CASSMVPGPGHEQYF. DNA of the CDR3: TGTGCCAGTAGTATGGTTCCGGGTCCGGGGCACGAGCAGTACTTC.

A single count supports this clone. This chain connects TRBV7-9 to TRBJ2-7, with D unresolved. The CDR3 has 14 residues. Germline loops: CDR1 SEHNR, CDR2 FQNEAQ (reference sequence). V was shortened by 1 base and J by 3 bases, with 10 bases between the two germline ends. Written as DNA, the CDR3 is TGTGCCAGCAGCTTAGGGCTCAGGTTCTACGAGCAGTACTTC. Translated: CASSLGLRFYEQYF.

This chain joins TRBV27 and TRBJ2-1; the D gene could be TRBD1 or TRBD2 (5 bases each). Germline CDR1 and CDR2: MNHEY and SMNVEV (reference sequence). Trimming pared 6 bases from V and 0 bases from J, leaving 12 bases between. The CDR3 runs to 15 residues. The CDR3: CASRGTGASYNEQFF. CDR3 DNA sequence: TGTGCCAGCAGAGGGACCGGAGCCTCCTACAATGAGCAGTTCTTC.

CDR3 DNA sequence: TGCGCCAGCAGCCAAGTACACTCAGGCGAGCAGTACTTC. It translates to CASSQVHSGEQYF. This chain uses TRBV4-3 with TRBJ2-7; no clear D gene. Germline V gives CDR1 LGHNA, CDR2 YSLEER. This CDR3 has 13 amino acids. Trimming removed 1 base at V and 6 bases at J, with 10 bases between.

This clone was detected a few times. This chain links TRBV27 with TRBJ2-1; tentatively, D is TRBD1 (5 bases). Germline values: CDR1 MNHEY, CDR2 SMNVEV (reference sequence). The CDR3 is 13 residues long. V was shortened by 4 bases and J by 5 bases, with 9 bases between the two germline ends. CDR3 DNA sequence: TGTGCCAGCAGTTATCGACAGAACAATGAGCAGTTCTTC. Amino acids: CASSYRQNNEQFF.

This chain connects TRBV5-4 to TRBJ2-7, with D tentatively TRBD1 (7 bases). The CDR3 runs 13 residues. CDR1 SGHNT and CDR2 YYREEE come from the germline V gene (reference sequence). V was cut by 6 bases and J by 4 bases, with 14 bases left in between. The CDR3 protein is CASTGDRTYEQYF. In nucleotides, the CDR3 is TGTGCCAGCACGGGGGACAGAACTTACGAGCAGTACTTC.

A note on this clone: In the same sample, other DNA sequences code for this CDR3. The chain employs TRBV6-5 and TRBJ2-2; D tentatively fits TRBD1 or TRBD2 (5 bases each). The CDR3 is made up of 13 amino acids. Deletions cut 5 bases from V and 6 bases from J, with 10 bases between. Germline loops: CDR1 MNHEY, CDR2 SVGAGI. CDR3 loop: CASSPRGAGELFF. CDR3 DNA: TGTGCCAGCAGTCCGAGGGGCGCCGGGGAGCTGTTTTTT.

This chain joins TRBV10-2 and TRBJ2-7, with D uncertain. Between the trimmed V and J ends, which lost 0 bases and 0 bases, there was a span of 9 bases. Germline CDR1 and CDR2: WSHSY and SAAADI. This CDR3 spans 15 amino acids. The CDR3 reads CASSESRQTSYEQYF. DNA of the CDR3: TGCGCCAGCAGTGAGTCTCGGCAGACCTCCTACGAGCAGTACTTC.

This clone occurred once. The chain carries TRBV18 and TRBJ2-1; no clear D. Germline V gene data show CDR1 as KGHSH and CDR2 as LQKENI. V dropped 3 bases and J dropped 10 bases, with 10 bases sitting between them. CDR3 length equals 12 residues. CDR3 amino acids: CASSPPGSEQFF. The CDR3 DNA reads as TGTGCCAGCTCACCCCCCGGGTCAGAGCAGTTCTTC.